Below, 5 T cell receptor beta chains from the same sample are listed, as sequenced in a study of regulatory T cells in long-lasting Graves disease. Time point meaning: newly diagnosed GD, antithyroid drugs for less than 3 months. PBMCs were the source of the RNA used for TCR sequencing. Sequencing libraries for TCR beta were prepared with iRepertoire HTBI primers and Arm-PCR of CDR3 regions. TCRdb re-derived calls from the multiplex PCR reads in MiXCR, one entry per CDR3 protein. The sample has 450,000 to 600,000 distinct CDR3 sequences; roughly 16% are singletons. These sequences were also reported in another study, on T cells in Graves' hyperthyroidism and ophthalmopathy.

Source: peripheral blood mononuclear cells (PBMCs), taken at new diagnosis, from a patient treated with antithyroid drugs. The receptors were sampled from a man between 35 and 55 years old with Graves disease.

The chain is built from TRBV14 and TRBJ1-1, with D tentatively TRBD1 (5 bases). V lost 1 base and J 3 bases, leaving 9 bases between the germline ends. The CDR3 contains 14 residues. Germline CDR1 reads SGHDN; CDR2 reads FVKESK. CDR3 loop: CASSQAVRDTEAFF. DNA for the CDR3: TGTGCCAGCAGCCAAGCCGTCAGGGACACTGAAGCTTTCTTT.

The V and J genes are TRBV19 and TRBJ2-1; 10 bases match TRBD2. CDR1 is LNHDA, CDR2 SQIVND, per germline (reference sequence). The CDR3 is 17 residues long. Germline trimming cut 6 bases from V and 3 bases from J; bases unmatched to any gene: 11. CDR3 nucleotide sequence: TGTGCCAGTAGAACCACGCTGACTAGCGGGTACTACAATGAGCAGTTCTTC. This codes for CASRTTLTSGYYNEQFF.

This clonotype showed up just a few times. The V call is TRBV5-1, the J call TRBJ2-1; D assignment may be TRBD1 or TRBD2 (5 bases each). There are 20 residues in the CDR3. Germline CDR1 SGHRS, CDR2 YFSETQ. V was clipped by 4 bases and J by 1 base, with 27 bases between them. CDR3 sequence: CASSTLPVLGPKSSYNEQFF. CDR3 coding DNA: TGCGCCAGCAGCACCCTTCCGGTCCTGGGACCAAAGTCATCCTACAATGAGCAGTTCTTC.

This clonotype was picked up a small number of times. The gene calls are TRBV20-1 and TRBJ2-7, with 8 bases fitting TRBD2. The CDR3 sequence is 14 residues long. Losses at the gene ends were 8 bases for V and 0 bases for J; bases not matched to a gene: 9. Germline values: CDR1 DFQATT, CDR2 SNEGSKA (reference sequence). DNA for the CDR3: TGCAGTCTACCCCTAGCGGGTGGCTCCTACGAGCAGTACTTC. The encoded protein is CSLPLAGGSYEQYF.

In this sample, this clonotype turned up many times. This chain joins TRBV2 and TRBJ2-7; 7 bases are shared with TRBD2. From germline, CDR1 is SNHLY and CDR2 FYNNEI. V lost 9 bases, J lost 0 bases, and 8 bases stayed unmatched. CDR3 length: 14 residues. This CDR3 reads CASHLAVSSYEQYF. DNA of the CDR3: TGTGCCAGTCACCTAGCGGTTAGCTCCTACGAGCAGTACTTC. The variable domain in full, with the rest retrieved from reference TRBV2 and TRBJ2-7, is EPEVTQTPSHQVTQMGQEVILRCVPISNHLYFYWYRQILGQKVEFLVSFYNNEISEKSEIFDDQFSVERPDGSNFTLKIRSTKLEDSAMYFCASHLAVSSYEQYFGPGTRLTVT.